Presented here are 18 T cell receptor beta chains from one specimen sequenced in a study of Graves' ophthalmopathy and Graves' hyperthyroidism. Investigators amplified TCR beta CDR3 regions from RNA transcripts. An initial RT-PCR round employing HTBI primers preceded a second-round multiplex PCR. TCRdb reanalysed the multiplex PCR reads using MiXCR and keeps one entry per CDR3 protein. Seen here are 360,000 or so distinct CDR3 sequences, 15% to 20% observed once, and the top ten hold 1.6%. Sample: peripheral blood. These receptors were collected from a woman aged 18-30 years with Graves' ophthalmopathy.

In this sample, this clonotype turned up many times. Here the CDR3 DNA reads TGTGCCAGCAGCTCGGGACTGAGCGCTGGTGAAGCTTTCTTT. It translates to CASSSGLSAGEAFF. The chain employs TRBV5-4 and TRBJ1-1; a possible D gene is TRBD1 (5 bases). CDR3 size: 14 residues. The V gene's germline CDR1 is SGHNT and CDR2 YYREEE (reference sequence). Trimming pared 3 bases from V and 7 bases from J, leaving 16 bases between.

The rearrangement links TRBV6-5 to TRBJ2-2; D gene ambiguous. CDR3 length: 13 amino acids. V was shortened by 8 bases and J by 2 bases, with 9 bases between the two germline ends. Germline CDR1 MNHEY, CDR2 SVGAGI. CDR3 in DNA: TGTGCCAGCGTTTCAAGAAACACCGGGGAGCTGTTTTTT. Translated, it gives CASVSRNTGELFF.

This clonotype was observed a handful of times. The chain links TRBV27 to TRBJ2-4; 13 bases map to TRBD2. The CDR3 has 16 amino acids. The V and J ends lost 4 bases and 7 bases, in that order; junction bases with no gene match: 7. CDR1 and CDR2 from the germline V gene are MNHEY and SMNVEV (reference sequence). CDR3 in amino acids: CASSSGLAGVGNIQYF. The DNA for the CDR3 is TGTGCCAGCAGTTCCGGACTAGCGGGAGTGGGTAACATTCAGTACTTC.

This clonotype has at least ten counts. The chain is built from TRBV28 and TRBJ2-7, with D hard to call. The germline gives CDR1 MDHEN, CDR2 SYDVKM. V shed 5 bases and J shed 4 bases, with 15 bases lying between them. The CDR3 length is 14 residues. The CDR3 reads CASSPGPSIYEQYF. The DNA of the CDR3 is TGTGCCAGCAGTCCGGGCCCCAGCATTTACGAGCAGTACTTC. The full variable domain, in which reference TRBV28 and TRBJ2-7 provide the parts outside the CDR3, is DVKVTQSSRYLVKRTGEKVFLECVQDMDHENMFWYRQDPGLGLRLIYFSYDVKMKEKGDIPEGYSVSREKKERFSLILESASTNQTSMYLCASSPGPSIYEQYFGPGTRLTVT.

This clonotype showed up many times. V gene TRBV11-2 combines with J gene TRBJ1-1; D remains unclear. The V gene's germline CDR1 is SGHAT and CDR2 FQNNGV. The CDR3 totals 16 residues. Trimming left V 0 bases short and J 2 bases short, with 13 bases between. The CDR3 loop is CASSLERLILNTEAFF. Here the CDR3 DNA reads TGTGCCAGCAGCTTAGAACGGTTGATCCTCAACACTGAAGCTTTCTTT.

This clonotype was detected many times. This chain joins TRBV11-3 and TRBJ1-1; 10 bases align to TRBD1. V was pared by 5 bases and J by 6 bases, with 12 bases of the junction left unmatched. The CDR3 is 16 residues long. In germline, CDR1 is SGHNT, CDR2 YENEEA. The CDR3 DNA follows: TGTGCCAGCAGCCCCAGAGGGGCAGGGACAGGGGCTGAAGCTTTCTTT. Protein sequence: CASSPRGAGTGAEAFF.

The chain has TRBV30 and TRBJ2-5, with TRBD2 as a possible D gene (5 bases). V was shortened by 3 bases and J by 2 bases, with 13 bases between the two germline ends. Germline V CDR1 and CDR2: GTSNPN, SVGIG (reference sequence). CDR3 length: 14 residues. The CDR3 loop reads CAWRKGVGQETQYF. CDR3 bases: TGTGCCTGGAGAAAGGGAGTTGGTCAAGAGACCCAGTACTTC.

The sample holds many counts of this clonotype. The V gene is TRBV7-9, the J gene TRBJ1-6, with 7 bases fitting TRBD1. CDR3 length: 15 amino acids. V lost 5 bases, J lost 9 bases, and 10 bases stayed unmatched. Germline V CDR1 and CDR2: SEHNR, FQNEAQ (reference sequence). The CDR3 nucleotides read TGTGCCAGCAGCACGGGACAGCAAAGTTTTTCACCCCTCCACTTT. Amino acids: CASSTGQQSFSPLHF.

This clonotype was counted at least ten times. Here the CDR3 DNA reads TGTGCCTGGAGACTCGGGACAGGGGGGGCGGACGAGCAGTACTTC. Amino acids: CAWRLGTGGADEQYF. V and J are TRBV30 and TRBJ2-7; 11 bases align to TRBD1. The germline gives CDR1 GTSNPN, CDR2 SVGIG (reference sequence). The CDR3 contains 15 residues. The V gene end was trimmed by 3 bases and the J gene end by 5 bases; junction bases not matched to a gene: 9.

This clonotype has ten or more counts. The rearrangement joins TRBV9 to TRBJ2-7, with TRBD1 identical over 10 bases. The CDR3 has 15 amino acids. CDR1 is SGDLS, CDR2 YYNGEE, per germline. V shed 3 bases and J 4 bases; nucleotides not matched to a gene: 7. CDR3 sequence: CASSEGTGVLYEQYF. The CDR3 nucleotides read TGTGCCAGCAGCGAGGGGACAGGGGTTTTGTACGAGCAGTACTTC.

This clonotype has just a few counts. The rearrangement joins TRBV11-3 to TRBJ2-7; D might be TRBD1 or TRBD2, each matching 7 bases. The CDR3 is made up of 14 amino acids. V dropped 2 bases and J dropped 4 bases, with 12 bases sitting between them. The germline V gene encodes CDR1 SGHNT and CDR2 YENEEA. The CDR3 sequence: CASSLQGGHYEQYF. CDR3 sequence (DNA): TGTGCCAGCAGCTTACAGGGGGGGCATTACGAGCAGTACTTC.

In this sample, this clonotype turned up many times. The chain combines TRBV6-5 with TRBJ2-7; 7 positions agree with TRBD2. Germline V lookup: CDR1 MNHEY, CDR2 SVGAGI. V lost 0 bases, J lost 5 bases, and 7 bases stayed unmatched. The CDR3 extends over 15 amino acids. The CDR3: CASSYSGTKDHEQYF. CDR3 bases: TGTGCCAGCAGTTACTCTGGGACTAAGGACCACGAGCAGTACTTC.

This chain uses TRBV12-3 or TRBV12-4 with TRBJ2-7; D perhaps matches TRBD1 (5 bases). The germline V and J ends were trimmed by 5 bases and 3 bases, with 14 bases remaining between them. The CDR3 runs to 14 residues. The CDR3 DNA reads TGTGCCAGCAGTATAACAGGTTTCGACTACGAGCAGTACTTC. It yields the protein CASSITGFDYEQYF.

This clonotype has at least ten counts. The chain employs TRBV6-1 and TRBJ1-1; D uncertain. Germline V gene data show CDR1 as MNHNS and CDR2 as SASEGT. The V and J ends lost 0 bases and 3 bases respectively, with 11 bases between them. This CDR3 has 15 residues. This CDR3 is CASSEAAGVHTEAFF. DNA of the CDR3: TGTGCCAGCAGTGAAGCGGCCGGTGTGCACACTGAAGCTTTCTTT.

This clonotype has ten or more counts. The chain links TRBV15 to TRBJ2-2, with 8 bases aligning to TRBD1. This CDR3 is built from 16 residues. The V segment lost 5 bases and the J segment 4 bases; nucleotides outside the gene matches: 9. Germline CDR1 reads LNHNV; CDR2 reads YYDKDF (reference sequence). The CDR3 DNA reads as TGTGCCACCAGCGGCTCGGACAGGGTCTCCACCGGGGAGCTGTTTTTT. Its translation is CATSGSDRVSTGELFF.

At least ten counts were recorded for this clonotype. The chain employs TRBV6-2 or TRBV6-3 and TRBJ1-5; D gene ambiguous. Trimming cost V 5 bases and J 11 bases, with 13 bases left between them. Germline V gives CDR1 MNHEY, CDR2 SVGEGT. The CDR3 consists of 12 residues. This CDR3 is CASSLQRKAQHF. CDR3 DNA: TGTGCCAGCAGTCTTCAAAGGAAGGCCCAGCATTTT.

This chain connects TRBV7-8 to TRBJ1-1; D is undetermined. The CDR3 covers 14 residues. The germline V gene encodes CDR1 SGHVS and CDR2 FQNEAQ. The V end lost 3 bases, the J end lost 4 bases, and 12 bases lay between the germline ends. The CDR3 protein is CASSLSGSTTEAFF. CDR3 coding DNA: TGTGCCAGCAGCTTGAGTGGGAGTACCACTGAAGCTTTCTTT.

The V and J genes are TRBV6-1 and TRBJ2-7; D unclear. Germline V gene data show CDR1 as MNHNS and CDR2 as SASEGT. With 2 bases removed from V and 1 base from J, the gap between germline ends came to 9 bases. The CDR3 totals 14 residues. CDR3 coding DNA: TGTGCCAGCAGTGAACGTATTATATCCTACGAGCAGTACTTC. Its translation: CASSERIISYEQYF.